One and the same sample provided the 17 T cell receptor beta chains below, sequenced in a study of blood T cell repertoires in COVID-19. The repertoire was sequenced with immunoSEQ multiplex PCR; TCRdb's copy has only in-frame clones and lacks some. The sample lists under 150,000 clones, under 90% occurring once. Material: peripheral blood. The receptor source for this set is a woman in her sixties or seventies with active or convalescent COVID-19.

CDR3 DNA sequence: TGTGCCAGCAGCTTAAGGGGCGCCCAATCCGAGCAGTACTTC. Its translation is CASSLRGAQSEQYF. The gene calls are TRBV7-2 and TRBJ2-7; possible D gene TRBD1, 5 bases. Trimming pared 2 bases from V and 6 bases from J, leaving 14 bases between. The CDR3 sequence is 14 residues long. Germline V gene data show CDR1 as SGHTA and CDR2 as FQGNSA.

As for this clone: Other DNA sequences of this sample code for an identical CDR3. The chain uses TRBV3-1 (or the pseudogene TRBV3-2) and TRBJ1-1; D is uncertain. This CDR3 spans 11 amino acids. In germline, CDR1 is LGHDT, CDR2 YNNKEL (reference sequence). The ends were cut back, 1 base at V and 6 bases at J, with 3 bases in the middle. CDR3 region: CASSQGAEAFF. CDR3 bases: TGTGCCAGCAGCCAAGGAGCTGAAGCTTTCTTT.

This chain uses TRBV19 with TRBJ2-2, with D maybe TRBD1 (6 bases). The CDR3 sequence is 15 residues long. Per the germline V gene, CDR1 is LNHDA and CDR2 is SQIVND (reference sequence). The V gene lost 6 bases and the J gene lost 3 bases, with 14 bases spanning the gap. CDR3 in amino acids: CASRSPRGHTGELFF. CDR3 in DNA: TGTGCCAGTAGGTCGCCCAGGGGCCACACCGGGGAGCTGTTTTTT.

The rearrangement joins TRBV7-9 to TRBJ2-7; 9 bases fit TRBD1. The germline V gene encodes CDR1 SEHNR and CDR2 FQNEAQ (reference sequence). This CDR3 spans 16 amino acids. The ends lost 5 bases at V and 5 bases at J; junction bases unmatched: 13. The CDR3 sequence: CASSPRSGTGIDEQYF. The CDR3, as DNA: TGTGCCAGCAGCCCGAGATCCGGGACAGGGATCGACGAGCAGTACTTC.

The chain recombines TRBV18 with TRBJ2-5; TRBD1 matches 7 bases. CDR3 length: 15 residues. V trimming: 6 bases; J trimming: 1 base; junction bases outside the gene matches: 8. CDR1 is KGHSH and CDR2 is LQKENI in the germline V gene. CDR3 in amino acids: CASSTLTGTQETQYF. The CDR3 DNA reads as TGTGCCAGCTCGACCTTGACAGGGACCCAAGAGACCCAGTACTTC.

The V and J genes are TRBV7-9 and TRBJ2-3; D remains ambiguous. Germline V gives CDR1 SEHNR, CDR2 FQNEAQ (reference sequence). The CDR3 has 15 amino acids. V lost 0 bases and J 4 bases, leaving 11 bases between the germline ends. The CDR3 protein is CASSLAGQVPDTQYF. In DNA, the CDR3 is TGTGCCAGCAGCTTAGCGGGTCAGGTCCCAGATACGCAGTATTTT.

The chain recombines TRBV19 with TRBJ1-4; 7 bases align to TRBD1. The germline V gene has CDR1 LNHDA and CDR2 SQIVND (reference sequence). This CDR3 has 15 residues. V shed 6 bases and J 0 bases; nucleotides not matched to a gene: 4. CDR3 in DNA: TGTGCCAGTAGGCCCGACAGGGCAACTAATGAAAAACTGTTTTTT. Amino acid sequence: CASRPDRATNEKLFF. Variable domain in full (rest from reference TRBV19 and TRBJ1-4): DGGITQSPKYLFRKEGQNVTLSCEQNLNHDAMYWYRQDPGQGLRLIYYSQIVNDFQKGDIAEGYSVSREKKESFPLTVTSAQKNPTAFYLCASRPDRATNEKLFFGSGTQLSVL.

This chain connects TRBV5-1 to TRBJ2-7; 15 bases are shared with TRBD2. The V segment lost 4 bases and the J segment 6 bases; nucleotides outside the gene matches: 11. This CDR3 is built from 17 residues. Germline loops: CDR1 SGHRS, CDR2 YFSETQ. DNA for the CDR3: TGCGCCAGCAGCCCGAGCCGGACGGGACTAGCGGGAGGCGAGCAGTACTTC. This encodes CASSPSRTGLAGGEQYF. Combining the CDR3 with reference TRBV5-1 and TRBJ2-7 gives the whole variable domain KAGVTQTPRYLIKTRGQQVTLSCSPISGHRSVSWYQQTPGQGLQFLFEYFSETQRNKGNFPGRFSGRQFSNSRSEMNVSTLELGDSALYLCASSPSRTGLAGGEQYFGPGTRLTVT.

The chain uses TRBV5-4 and TRBJ1-1; TRBD1 matches at 7 bases. Germline V gives CDR1 SGHNT, CDR2 YYREEE (reference sequence). Unmatched junction bases numbered 7, after V lost 5 bases and J lost 0 bases. This CDR3 spans 15 amino acids. CDR3 nucleotide sequence: TGTGCCAGCAGTTCTCCAACAGGGGTGAACACTGAAGCTTTCTTT. Translating gives CASSSPTGVNTEAFF.

V is TRBV5-1 and J is TRBJ2-5, with 7 bases aligning to TRBD1. J gave up 2 bases and V 4 bases, and 8 bases lay outside the gene matches. Germline CDR1 is SGHRS and CDR2 is YFSETQ. The CDR3 has 15 residues. Written as DNA, the CDR3 is TGCGCCAGCAGCCCGGGGATCAGGGGGCAAGAGACCCAGTACTTC. Residues: CASSPGIRGQETQYF. The full variable domain, in which reference TRBV5-1 and TRBJ2-5 provide the parts outside the CDR3, is KAGVTQTPRYLIKTRGQQVTLSCSPISGHRSVSWYQQTPGQGLQFLFEYFSETQRNKGNFPGRFSGRQFSNSRSEMNVSTLELGDSALYLCASSPGIRGQETQYFGPGTRLLVL.

The chain joins TRBV5-6 to TRBJ2-1, with a tentative D call TRBD2 (6 bases). CDR1 is SGHDT, CDR2 YYEEEE, per germline. The CDR3 consists of 16 residues. Trimming took off 0 bases at V and 8 bases at J, with 18 bases between the two ends. CDR3 in DNA: TGTGCCAGCAGCTTGGGGAGGGCTAGTCGCCTCCATGAGCAGTTCTTC. This gives the protein CASSLGRASRLHEQFF.

In nucleotides, the CDR3 is TGCGCCAGCAGCCAAGCGAGCGGGGGGTACTACAATGAGCAGTTCTTC. Translation gives CASSQASGGYYNEQFF. The J gene is TRBJ2-1, the V gene TRBV4-1; 9 nucleotides agree with TRBD2. Germline lookup yields CDR1 MGHRA and CDR2 YSYEKL. The V and J ends lost 1 base and 3 bases, in that order; junction bases with no gene match: 4. The CDR3 runs 16 residues.

V usage is TRBV7-9 and J usage is TRBJ2-7; a weak D match, TRBD1 (7 bases). The CDR3 totals 14 residues. Deletions cut 5 bases from V and 4 bases from J, with 15 bases between. Looked up from germline, CDR1 is SEHNR and CDR2 is FQNEAQ (reference sequence). As DNA, the CDR3 is TGTGCCAGCAGCCCCGAGACAGGGAGGTACGAGCAGTACTTC. Residues: CASSPETGRYEQYF.

This clone showed up just once. The rearrangement joins TRBV5-4 to TRBJ1-1; D gene unclear. Looked up from germline, CDR1 is SGHNT and CDR2 is YYREEE (reference sequence). Trimming removed 3 bases at V and 0 bases at J, with 12 bases between. This CDR3 comprises 15 residues. CDR3 coding DNA: TGTGCCAGCAGCTCAGCGGGTGTGCTGAACACTGAAGCTTTCTTT. Protein: CASSSAGVLNTEAFF.

The chain employs TRBV19 and TRBJ2-2, with TRBD1 identical over 8 bases. This CDR3 has 16 residues. Germline V gene sequence: CDR1 LNHDA, CDR2 SQIVND (reference sequence). V shed 6 bases and J 5 bases; nucleotides not matched to a gene: 11. The CDR3 sequence: CASRVDRAPVTGELFF. CDR3 sequence (DNA): TGTGCCAGTAGGGTGGACAGGGCCCCTGTAACCGGGGAGCTGTTTTTT. The variable domain in full, with the rest retrieved from reference TRBV19 and TRBJ2-2, is DGGITQSPKYLFRKEGQNVTLSCEQNLNHDAMYWYRQDPGQGLRLIYYSQIVNDFQKGDIAEGYSVSREKKESFPLTVTSAQKNPTAFYLCASRVDRAPVTGELFFGEGSRLTVL.

V gene TRBV29-1 combines with J gene TRBJ1-2; unclear D gene. CDR3 length equals 12 residues. V lost 4 bases and J 5 bases, leaving 11 bases between the germline ends. Germline V gene sequence: CDR1 SQVTM, CDR2 ANQGSEA. CDR3 in amino acids: CSVGVPLYGYTF. Written as DNA, the CDR3 is TGCAGCGTTGGCGTACCCTTATATGGCTACACCTTC.

This chain joins TRBV6-2 or TRBV6-3 and TRBJ1-2; TRBD1 matches 7 bases. The ends lost 6 bases at V and 6 bases at J; junction bases unmatched: 7. Germline V gene sequence: CDR1 MNHEY, CDR2 SVGEGT. The CDR3 has 13 residues. CDR3 DNA: TGTGCCAGCAGCTTGACAGGGATGAATGGCTACACCTTC. Translation: CASSLTGMNGYTF.